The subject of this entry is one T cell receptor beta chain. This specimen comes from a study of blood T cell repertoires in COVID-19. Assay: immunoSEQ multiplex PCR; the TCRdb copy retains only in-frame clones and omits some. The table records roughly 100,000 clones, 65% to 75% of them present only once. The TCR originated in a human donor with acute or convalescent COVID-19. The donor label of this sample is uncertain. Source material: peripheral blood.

In DNA, the CDR3 is TGTGCCAGCAGCTTAGCAGGCAGGGCAAGGGTTAAAGGGGCCAACGTCCTGACTTTC. Translated: CASSLAGRARVKGANVLTF. The chain combines TRBV7-8 with TRBJ2-6; a weak D match, TRBD1 (5 bases). The V and J ends lost 0 bases and 4 bases respectively, with 19 bases between them. This CDR3 spans 19 amino acids. CDR1 is SGHVS, CDR2 FQNEAQ, per germline.